These T cell receptor beta chains were read from a single sample in a study of CD8+ T cells in alopecia areata. Profiling relied on immunoSEQ multiplex PCR, and the TCRdb table lists in-frame clones only, not all of them. The sample yields fewer than 90,000 clones, approximately 50% seen once. The sequencing sample was made of NKG2D-high CD8+ T cells sorted from blood. Every receptor here comes from a human donor with alopecia areata. Both conserved end residues are part of each CDR3.

v_call,j_call,cdr3_aa
TRBV7-9,TRBJ2-7,CASSVLRGLSYEQYF
TRBV7-3,TRBJ1-6,CASSLDRGPNSPLHF
TRBV10-3,TRBJ2-2,CAILTGYGELFF
TRBV29-1,TRBJ2-2,CSVSTGGTGELFF
TRBV7-2,TRBJ2-7,CASSPLPGTGSEQYF
TRBV6-6,TRBJ1-1,CASSYGATEAFF
TRBV7-9,TRBJ1-1,CASSFGPNTEAFF
TRBV29-1,TRBJ1-2,CSVDTGVHRDGYTF
TRBV2,TRBJ2-7,CAVADSYEQYF
TRBV29-1,TRBJ2-1,CSVVQGDNEQFF
TRBV9,TRBJ2-7,CASSGSNRAGEQYF
TRBV29-1,TRBJ1-2,CSVEGKRDGYTF
TRBV29-1,TRBJ2-1,CSVVHGASGGSGQFF
TRBV7-9,TRBJ1-3,CASRSGTASFFSGNTIYF
TRBV29-1,TRBJ2-5,CSDTVYRGHQETQYF
TRBV29-1,TRBJ1-2,CSVDEGQLYGYTF
TRBV4-1,TRBJ2-2,CASSQVGGGPGELFF
TRBV7-2,TRBJ2-2,CASSSGTGYPGELFF
TRBV6-5,TRBJ2-7,CASSLQTSYEQYF
TRBV29-1,TRBJ2-7,CSVEQGQGSTYEQYF